This T cell receptor (beta chain) comes out of a study of PD-L1 blockade in urothelial cancer. Across the study: About 90% of the 29 patients were men who had bladder-origin urothelial cancer. Blood-derived samples held a median roughly 150,000 T cells.

Trimming took 4 bases from V and 4 from J; bases not matched to a gene: 2. Germline values: CDR1 SGHRS, CDR2 YFSETQ. The CDR3 spans 13 residues. Time point meaning: peripheral blood 6 weeks after treatment start. Templates that were synthetic TCR analogs were spiked into each PCR. Here immunoSEQ multiplex PCR was the method, and the copy in TCRdb shows in-frame clones only, minus some. The table includes about 120,000 clones, roughly 89% detected once. The origin of this receptor is a man in his sixties with urothelial cancer. The sequenced sample was PBMCs, obtained around atezolizumab (anti-PD-L1) treatment. The rearrangement links TRBV5-1 to TRBJ2-5, with 9 bases that match TRBD1. The CDR3 DNA reads TGCGCCAGCAGCCTGACAGGGGGAGAGACCCAGTACTTC. It is translated as CASSLTGGETQYF.